Below, 20 T cell receptor beta chains from the same sample are listed, as sequenced in a study of T-cell reconstitution after alpha-beta-depleted transplantation in children. Researchers prepared the TCRbeta library using unique molecular identifiers, the study reports. TCRdb ran MiXCR on the PCR reads and lists one entry per CDR3 protein. The sample records roughly 350,000 distinct CDR3 sequences, 15% to 20% being singletons. Sequencing used PBMCs, mostly from graft donor cells, obtained 360 days after TCRalphabeta/CD19-depleted stem cell transplant. These receptors were collected from a male patient aged 2 to 10 who had a stem cell transplant for acute lymphoblastic leukemia, so the T cells may come from the graft donor.

At least ten counts were recorded for this clonotype. The chain is built from TRBV4-2 and TRBJ2-2, with D perhaps matching TRBD1 or TRBD2 (5 bases each). The ends were cut back, 0 bases at V and 8 bases at J, with 13 bases in the middle. CDR1 and CDR2 (germline): LGHNA, YNFKEQ. The CDR3 length is 15 residues. CDR3 protein: CASSQDPGTGGELFF. CDR3 in DNA: TGTGCCAGCAGCCAAGATCCGGGGACGGGAGGGGAGCTGTTTTTT.

This clonotype was seen at least ten times. This sequence joins TRBV29-1 and TRBJ2-3; 7 bases match TRBD1. Germline CDR1 is SQVTM and CDR2 is ANQGSEA. This CDR3 is built from 12 residues. With V trimmed by 8 bases and J by 6 bases, 8 bases remained unmatched. The CDR3, as DNA: TGCAGCTTCTCGACAGGGCCCGATACGCAGTATTTT. This sequence encodes CSFSTGPDTQYF.

The chain's CDR3 is CAWSSGQGAQYF. DNA of the CDR3: TGTGCCTGGAGTTCGGGTCAAGGGGCCCAGTACTTC. The V gene is TRBV30, the J gene TRBJ2-5, with a possible D match to TRBD1 (5 bases). CDR3 size: 12 residues. The germline CDR1 and CDR2 sequences are GTSNPN and SVGIG (reference sequence). Trimming removed 2 bases at V and 9 bases at J, with 13 bases between.

The genes are TRBV6-5 and TRBJ2-1, with 11 positions matching TRBD1. The CDR3 totals 16 residues. The J segment lost 7 bases and the V segment lost 2 bases, leaving 7 bases of the junction unmatched. Germline loops: CDR1 MNHEY, CDR2 SVGAGI. The DNA of the CDR3 is TGTGCCAGCAGTTACCTTGGACAGGGGGCAGGAAATGAGCAGTTCTTC. Amino acids: CASSYLGQGAGNEQFF.

As regards this clonotype: Possible read error: a much larger clone is one base away. V usage is TRBV20-1 and J usage is TRBJ2-1, with D possibly being TRBD1 or TRBD2 (5 bases each). Germline lookup yields CDR1 DFQATT and CDR2 SNEGSKA (reference sequence). The CDR3 has 17 amino acids. CDR3 residues: CSARDLPGWGSHNEQFF. The CDR3 DNA is TGCAGTGCTAGAGATCTCCCGGGATGGGGCTCCCACAATGAGCAGTTCTTC.

This clonotype showed up many times. The chain couples TRBV12-3 or TRBV12-4 to TRBJ2-1, with unresolved D. The CDR3 has 12 residues. Trimming shortened V by 6 bases and J by 7 bases, and 10 bases separated the two germline ends. The CDR3 loop is CASRPLENEQFF. CDR3 coding DNA: TGTGCCAGCAGGCCCCTCGAGAATGAGCAGTTCTTC.

The chain has TRBV7-8 and TRBJ2-1; D might be TRBD2 (6 bases). The CDR3 runs to 18 residues. CDR1 and CDR2 from the germline V gene are SGHVS and FQNEAQ. V lost 1 base and J 4 bases, leaving 20 bases between the germline ends. CDR3 sequence: CASSLDPRGRGRYNEQFF. The CDR3 DNA follows: TGTGCCAGCAGCTTAGACCCGAGGGGCCGGGGGAGGTACAATGAGCAGTTCTTC.

CDR3 DNA sequence: TGTGCCAGCAGCATTACGGAGACGATTGGCTACACCTTC. Translation gives CASSITETIGYTF. The chain joins TRBV28 to TRBJ1-2; D is unresolved. This CDR3 contains 13 residues. Trimming took 6 bases from V and 7 from J, leaving 15 bases between them. Germline V CDR1 and CDR2: MDHEN, SYDVKM.

This clonotype has ten or more counts. The CDR3 coding sequence is TGCAGTGCTAGAACTCTAGCGAGCTACAATGAGCAGTTCTTC. Protein product: CSARTLASYNEQFF. The V and J genes are TRBV20-1 and TRBJ2-1, with a possible D match to TRBD2 (6 bases). Trimming shortened V by 2 bases and J by 3 bases, and 11 bases separated the two germline ends. Looked up from germline, CDR1 is DFQATT and CDR2 is SNEGSKA (reference sequence). CDR3 length: 14 amino acids.

This clonotype was observed at least ten times. Here the CDR3 DNA reads TGCAGCGTTGACGGGACTAGCGGGAGGGCTTGGAATGAGCAGTTCTTC. As protein: CSVDGTSGRAWNEQFF. This rearrangement joins TRBV29-1 to TRBJ2-1; TRBD2 matches 16 bases. Trimming removed 3 bases from V and 7 bases from J; junction bases left unmatched: 6. The germline V gene encodes CDR1 SQVTM and CDR2 ANQGSEA. The CDR3 spans 16 residues.

Ten or more counts support this clonotype. The chain combines TRBV11-1 with TRBJ1-2, with a tentative D call TRBD1 (6 bases). The ends were cut back, 3 bases at V and 11 bases at J, with 22 bases in the middle. The CDR3 totals 15 residues. The germline V gene encodes CDR1 SGHAT and CDR2 FQDESV (reference sequence). CDR3 residues: CASSLDQGTPAGYTF. In DNA form, the CDR3 reads TGTGCCAGCAGCTTGGACCAAGGGACACCCGCGGGTTACACCTTC.

The genes are TRBV12-3 or TRBV12-4 and TRBJ2-7; a weak D match, TRBD1 (6 bases). The CDR3 is made up of 14 amino acids. Trimming took 5 bases from V and 4 from J, leaving 15 bases between them. Here the CDR3 DNA reads TGTGCCAGCAGTCCGACAGGTCTAGGGTACGAGCAGTACTTC. Translation: CASSPTGLGYEQYF.

This CDR3 reads CAISERENYNEQFF. In DNA form, the CDR3 reads TGTGCCATCAGTGAACGGGAGAACTACAATGAGCAGTTCTTC. The J gene is TRBJ2-1, the V gene TRBV10-3; D is possibly TRBD2 (6 bases). Germline CDR1 reads ENHRY; CDR2 reads SYGVKD. V was shortened by 3 bases and J by 3 bases, with 9 bases between the two germline ends. CDR3 length: 14 amino acids.

This clonotype was observed a handful of times. The V call is TRBV4-2, the J call TRBJ2-3, with a possible D match to TRBD1 (6 bases). CDR1 is LGHNA, CDR2 YNFKEQ, per germline. This CDR3 contains 18 residues. Trimming took off 1 base at V and 4 bases at J, with 21 bases between the two ends. This CDR3 is CASSQAGQPAALPDTQYF. The CDR3 DNA is TGTGCCAGCAGCCAAGCCGGACAGCCGGCGGCCCTGCCAGATACGCAGTATTTT.

Only a few counts were recorded for this clonotype. The V and J genes are TRBV27 and TRBJ2-4, with 9 bases fitting TRBD2. There are 17 residues in the CDR3. In germline, CDR1 is MNHEY, CDR2 SMNVEV (reference sequence). V was clipped by 7 bases and J by 3 bases; unmatched bases: 13. In DNA form, the CDR3 reads TGTGCCAGCACGGGTTTAGCGGGAGACGGTGGCAAAAACATTCAGTACTTC. This codes for CASTGLAGDGGKNIQYF.

This clonotype has a count of ten or more. V usage is TRBV12-3 or TRBV12-4 and J usage is TRBJ2-3; 8 bases fit TRBD2. The CDR3 spans 14 residues. J was trimmed by 6 bases and V by 6 bases; bases with no gene match: 8. For the CDR3, the DNA is TGTGCCAGCAGAATGGGACTAGTAATGGATACGCAGTATTTT. It is translated as CASRMGLVMDTQYF.

This clonotype was counted at least ten times. The chain recombines TRBV10-3 with TRBJ2-6, with no clear D. There are 12 residues in the CDR3. V dropped 7 bases and J dropped 3 bases, with 4 bases sitting between them. CDR1 is ENHRY, CDR2 SYGVKD, per germline. CDR3 sequence (DNA): TGTGCCATCACGGATGGGGCCAACGTCCTGACTTTC. This sequence encodes CAITDGANVLTF.

The J gene is TRBJ1-2, the V gene TRBV10-3; D possibly corresponds to TRBD1 (6 bases). Looked up from germline, CDR1 is ENHRY and CDR2 is SYGVKD. This CDR3 comprises 14 residues. Trimming removed 3 bases at V and 6 bases at J, with 14 bases between. The CDR3 region is CAISDDRDIDGYTF. As DNA, the CDR3 is TGTGCCATCAGTGACGACCGGGACATAGATGGCTACACCTTC.

This clonotype showed up just a few times. V is TRBV5-6 and J is TRBJ2-3; D might be TRBD1 (6 bases). V was clipped by 0 bases and J by 11 bases, with 16 bases between them. The germline gives CDR1 SGHDT, CDR2 YYEEEE. The CDR3 totals 14 residues. The CDR3 DNA sequence: TGTGCCAGCAGCTTGGGACAGGAGCGGCGTGGGCAGTATTTT. Encoded protein: CASSLGQERRGQYF.

The DNA of the CDR3 is TGTGCCAGCAGCCTTGGACAGGGCAAAGATACGCAGTATTTT. This encodes CASSLGQGKDTQYF. This rearrangement joins TRBV7-9 to TRBJ2-3, with 8 bases matching TRBD1. CDR3 size: 14 residues. CDR1 SEHNR and CDR2 FQNEAQ come from the germline V gene (reference sequence). Losses at the gene ends were 5 bases for V and 5 bases for J; bases not matched to a gene: 6.